The clone carrying this T cell receptor (beta chain) was seen a single time. This specimen comes from a study of blood T cell repertoires in COVID-19. Across the study: Sources were T cells, B-cell-depleted T cells, or PBMCs; the material itself was cDNA or gDNA.

Germline V gene lookup returns CDR1 LNHDA and CDR2 SQIVND (reference sequence). The CDR3 is made up of 15 amino acids. Trimming took off 6 bases at V and 2 bases at J, with 15 bases between the two ends. Per the authors' pipeline: Estimation of nucleated cell counts was performed using reference gene primer amplification. TCRdb's table, derived via immunoSEQ multiplex PCR, lists solely in-frame clones and lacks some. V, J and clone size are those of that table, while D and trimming were read from the DNA. Counted here are over 200,000 clones, approximately 90% occurring once; the ten biggest clones make up around 0.7%.

The chain links TRBV19 to TRBJ2-3, with a possible D match to TRBD2 (7 bases). This sequence was found in a middle-aged man with acute or convalescent COVID-19. The sequenced material came from peripheral blood. The CDR3 region is CASRSSAGATDTQYF. The CDR3 region has the DNA TGTGCCAGTAGATCCTCGGCGGGGGCCACAGATACGCAGTATTTT.